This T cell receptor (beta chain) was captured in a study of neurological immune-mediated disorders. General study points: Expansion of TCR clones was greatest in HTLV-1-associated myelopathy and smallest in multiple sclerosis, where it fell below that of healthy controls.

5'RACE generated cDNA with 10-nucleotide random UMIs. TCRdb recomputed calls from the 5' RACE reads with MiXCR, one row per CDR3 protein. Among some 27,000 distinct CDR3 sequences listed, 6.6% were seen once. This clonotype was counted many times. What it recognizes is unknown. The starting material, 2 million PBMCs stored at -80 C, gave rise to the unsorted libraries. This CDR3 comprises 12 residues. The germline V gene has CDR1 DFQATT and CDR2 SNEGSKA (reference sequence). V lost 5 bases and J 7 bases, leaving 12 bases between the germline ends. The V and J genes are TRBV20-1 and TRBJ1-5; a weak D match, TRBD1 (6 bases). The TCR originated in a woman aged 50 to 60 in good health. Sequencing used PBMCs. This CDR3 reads CSASTGPQPQHF. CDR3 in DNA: TGCAGTGCTTCGACAGGTCCCCAGCCCCAGCATTTT.